This entry features one T cell receptor beta chain sequence. Its antigen is undetermined. When sampled, the donors appeared nominally healthy, though they likely had unrecorded immune exposures. This entry is derived from a study of cytomegalovirus exposure and HLA in healthy donors. Study background: Among the approximately 400 genotyped donors, 81% were placed in the Caucasian-associated ancestry cluster.

Study-wide points: A later analysis found common viral pathogens apparently linked to several of the most significant clusters. CMV serostatus was the only recorded immune exposure for donors.

Primers included in the PCR were 60 Vbeta and 13 Jbeta primers. Using immunoSEQ multiplex PCR, the repertoire was profiled, and TCRdb retains in-frame clones only, with some absent. The table lists more than 150,000 clones, roughly four fifths of them singletons. The CDR3 is made up of 17 amino acids. What was sequenced was PBMCs. The TCR sequence derives from a woman in her twenties or thirties in good health and CMV-seronegative. The chain uses TRBV21-1 and TRBJ1-1. TRBV21-1 is an annotated pseudogene. CDR3 sequence (DNA): TGTGCCAGCAGCAAAAGGCGCGGGAAGGGGCGGGACACTGAAGCTTTCTTT. Its protein product is CASSKRRGKGRDTEAFF.